The 6 T cell receptor beta chains in this list originate from one sample, sequenced in a study of shared clonotypes between healthy human individuals. Some clones are missing from TCRdb's copy, which holds only in-frame ones; the method was immunoSEQ multiplex PCR. The data show about 1.5 million clones, with approximately 98% seen just once and roughly 0.45% held by the top ten. The sequenced sample consisted of naive CD4+ T cells sorted from blood. Subset noted: CD45RA+ positively selected. Every receptor here comes from a man aged 25 to 40 in good health.

V gene TRBV2 combines with J gene TRBJ2-3, with 8 positions matching TRBD1. CDR3 length: 16 residues. CDR1 is SNHLY, CDR2 FYNNEI, per germline. V lost 6 bases, J lost 0 bases, and 8 bases stayed unmatched. DNA of the CDR3: TGTGCCAGCAGGTTGCAGGGGGCGTTGAGCACAGATACGCAGTATTTT. As protein: CASRLQGALSTDTQYF.

The chain recombines TRBV19 with TRBJ2-1; D is possibly TRBD2 (5 bases). The V end lost 5 bases, the J end lost 6 bases, and 14 bases lay between the germline ends. This CDR3 spans 14 amino acids. Germline V lookup: CDR1 LNHDA, CDR2 SQIVND (reference sequence). The chain's CDR3 is CASSFLGSGNEQFF. As DNA, the CDR3 is TGTGCCAGTAGTTTCTTAGGGAGCGGCAATGAGCAGTTCTTC.

This sequence joins TRBV29-1 and TRBJ2-1, with TRBD2 matching 9 bases. The V and J ends lost 6 bases and 2 bases, in that order; junction bases with no gene match: 5. This CDR3 contains 14 residues. Germline CDR1 SQVTM, CDR2 ANQGSEA. The DNA for the CDR3 is TGCAGCGTGGGAATAGCGGGAGCCTACAATGAGCAGTTCTTC. Amino acids: CSVGIAGAYNEQFF.

To note about this clone: The identical CDR3 is also encoded by other nucleotide sequences in the sample. This chain uses TRBV7-9 with TRBJ2-5, with unresolved D. This CDR3 is 11 amino acids long. Trimming took 5 bases from V and 2 from J, leaving 3 bases between them. Germline V gives CDR1 SEHNR, CDR2 FQNEAQ (reference sequence). For the CDR3, the DNA is TGTGCCAGCAGCCCACAAGAGACCCAGTACTTC. It translates to CASSPQETQYF.

This chain connects TRBV6-1 to TRBJ2-1; D is undetermined. The CDR3 totals 14 residues. Trimming took off 6 bases at V and 5 bases at J, with 14 bases between the two ends. Germline V lookup: CDR1 MNHNS, CDR2 SASEGT. DNA of the CDR3: TGTGCCAGCAGATATGAACCGAGTGACAATGAGCAGTTCTTC. Protein product: CASRYEPSDNEQFF.

V is TRBV7-2 and J is TRBJ2-2; 12 nucleotides align to TRBD2. Germline values: CDR1 SGHTA, CDR2 FQGNSA. The CDR3 is made up of 15 amino acids. V gave up 5 bases and J gave up 6 bases; unmatched junction bases: 4. The CDR3 nucleotides are TGTGCCAGCAGCCGACTAGCGGGAGTTGCCGGGGAGCTGTTTTTT. The encoded protein is CASSRLAGVAGELFF.